This T cell receptor beta chain emerged from a study of T cell repertoires in cytomegalovirus infection. Study background: In the study, CMV epitopes included recently identified HLA-C-restricted and well-studied HLA-B-restricted ones. It can be stated that public TCR beta signatures indicated CMV infection as well as a matching HLA type. Study findings and constraints: Individuals carrying CMV plus the relevant HLA were identified by cumulative frequency of public TCR beta families.

One entry per CDR3 protein results from TCRdb running MiXCR on the reads. The sample comprises more than 85,000 distinct CDR3 sequences, about 30% of which are singletons, and around 80% rests with the top ten. This CDR3 comprises 13 residues. Trimming removed 4 bases at V and 4 bases at J, with 9 bases between. Germline V CDR1 and CDR2: SGHVS, FQNEAQ. This clonotype came up many times. Its cognate antigen is unknown. The sequence was obtained from a human donor in good health (CMV status not recorded). Some clones in this sample may be carry-over from other donors' samples. Here the sequenced sample was CD8+ T cells from cultured PBMCs, taken from culture after CMV antigen stimulation. The gene calls are TRBV7-8 and TRBJ2-3; no firm D call. CDR3 loop: CASSSQPSDTQYF. In DNA form, the CDR3 reads TGTGCCAGCAGCTCCCAGCCCTCAGATACGCAGTATTTT. The full variable domain, completed using reference TRBV7-8 and TRBJ2-3, is GAGVSQSPRYKVAKRGQDVALRCDPISGHVSLFWYQQALGQGPEFLTYFQNEAQLDKSGLPSDRFFAERPEGSVSTLKIQRTQQEDSAVYLCASSSQPSDTQYFGPGTRLTVL.